Shown below are 11 T cell receptor beta chains from a single sample sequenced in a study of T-cell reconstitution after alpha-beta-depleted transplantation in children. Unique molecular identifiers were incorporated into the prepared TCRbeta library. TCRdb ran MiXCR on the PCR reads and lists one entry per CDR3 protein. The table has more than 500,000 distinct CDR3 sequences, about an eighth seen once. The starting material was PBMCs, mostly from graft donor cells, obtained 180 days after TCRalphabeta/CD19-depleted stem cell transplant. These receptors all come from a female patient aged 2-9 years who had a stem cell transplant for aplastic anemia, so the T cells may come from the graft donor.

This clonotype was seen many times. The V gene is TRBV29-1, the J gene TRBJ2-1; no definite D call. V was cut by 0 bases and J by 3 bases, with 9 bases left in between. The germline gives CDR1 SQVTM, CDR2 ANQGSEA. The CDR3 loop spans 14 amino acids. DNA of the CDR3: TGCAGCGTTGAAGAGCCCGGTGTCTACAATGAGCAGTTCTTC. This encodes CSVEEPGVYNEQFF.

The chain carries TRBV11-1 and TRBJ2-2; 9 nucleotides line up with TRBD2. V was clipped by 5 bases and J by 5 bases; unmatched bases: 24. From germline, CDR1 is SGHAT and CDR2 FQDESV (reference sequence). The CDR3 has 21 amino acids. The CDR3 DNA sequence: TGTGCCAGCAGCCCAAGCGAGACCGGGACTAGCTTTAATATAAGGACCGGGGAGCTGTTTTTT. Translating gives CASSPSETGTSFNIRTGELFF.

Remarks on this clonotype: The CDR3 end shows no conserved phenylalanine or tryptophan, and so a read error is likely. This chain joins TRBV6-5 and TRBJ1-6; D not certain. The CDR3 runs 8 residues. The V gene's germline CDR1 is MNHEY and CDR2 SVGAGI. Trimming removed 11 bases at V and 16 bases at J, with 9 bases between. The CDR3 loop is CAGGALHL. The CDR3 coding sequence is TGTGCCGGCGGAGCTCTCCACTTG.

The chain links TRBV25-1 to TRBJ2-1; 11 positions agree with TRBD2. Germline V gives CDR1 MGHDK, CDR2 SYGVNS. This CDR3 comprises 17 residues. The V and J ends lost 6 bases and 6 bases, in that order; junction bases with no gene match: 13. The CDR3 DNA is TGTGCCAGCAGGAGGGGTAGCGGGAGGGGGGGCGGCAATGAGCAGTTCTTC. Amino acids: CASRRGSGRGGGNEQFF.

This clonotype was observed a handful of times. The CDR3 DNA reads TGTGCCAGCAGCCGGACCGACTACTCCTACAATGAGCAGTTCTTC. Its protein is CASSRTDYSYNEQFF. The chain joins TRBV12-3 or TRBV12-4 to TRBJ2-1; D perhaps matches TRBD2 (5 bases). The CDR3 is made up of 15 amino acids. Trimming took off 6 bases at V and 0 bases at J, with 12 bases between the two ends.

This chain connects TRBV7-9 to TRBJ1-2; no firm D call. V lost 1 base, J lost 4 bases, and 10 bases lay in between. CDR3 length equals 14 residues. The germline CDR1 and CDR2 sequences are SEHNR and FQNEAQ (reference sequence). The CDR3 loop is CASSLGRTVYGYTF. CDR3 nucleotide sequence: TGTGCCAGCAGCTTAGGCAGAACGGTCTATGGCTACACCTTC.

The chain has TRBV7-6 and TRBJ2-2, with D unresolved. The CDR3 sequence is 15 residues long. V dropped 5 bases and J dropped 5 bases, with 15 bases sitting between them. Germline loops: CDR1 SGHVS, CDR2 FNYEAQ. The DNA of the CDR3 is TGTGCCAGCAGCGTAACCCGGGTTAGGACCGGGGAGCTGTTTTTT. Amino acid sequence: CASSVTRVRTGELFF.

V gene TRBV28 combines with J gene TRBJ2-5, with 12 bases lining up with TRBD2. The CDR3 has 13 residues. Unmatched junction bases numbered 5, after V lost 10 bases and J lost 5 bases. Germline loops: CDR1 MDHEN, CDR2 SYDVKM. CDR3 DNA: TGTGCCACTGCACTAGCGGGAGGTGAGACCCAGTACTTC. Protein product: CATALAGGETQYF.

The rearrangement links TRBV6-4 to TRBJ2-1, with 7 bases aligning to TRBD1. Germline V lookup: CDR1 MRHNA, CDR2 SNTAGT. The V and J ends lost 0 bases and 0 bases, in that order; junction bases with no gene match: 5. CDR3 size: 17 residues. For the CDR3, the DNA is TGTGCCAGCAGTGACTCGACAGGGCCGAGCTCCTACAATGAGCAGTTCTTC. Its protein product is CASSDSTGPSSYNEQFF.

The rearrangement uses TRBV5-1 and TRBJ2-7; D call uncertain. CDR1 and CDR2 from the germline V gene are SGHRS and YFSETQ. The CDR3 loop spans 16 amino acids. Trimming pared 0 bases from V and 0 bases from J, leaving 13 bases between. For the CDR3, the DNA is TGCGCCAGCAGCTTGGAAGGTAGTTCGGTCTCCTACGAGCAGTACGTC. It yields the protein CASSLEGSSVSYEQYV.

The table lists this clonotype with a few counts. The chain is built from TRBV20-1 and TRBJ1-2; TRBD1 matches 8 bases. The CDR3 totals 14 residues. J gave up 6 bases and V 5 bases, and 11 bases lay outside the gene matches. CDR1 and CDR2 from the germline V gene are DFQATT and SNEGSKA (reference sequence). The CDR3 DNA is TGCAGTGCTCCCAGGACAGGGCTTGTCAATGGCTACACCTTC. As protein: CSAPRTGLVNGYTF.